These 22 T cell receptor beta chains came from one sample sequenced in a study of response to subunit inactivated influenza vaccine. TCRdb passed the RT-PCR reads through MiXCR, listing each CDR3 protein once. The sample contains a few hundred thousand distinct CDR3 sequences, 10% to 11% of which appear only once. The sample here was PBMCs from blood, taken around seven weeks after vaccination. Receptor source: a man in his forties or fifties who received an inactivated influenza vaccine.

Only one count was recorded for this clonotype. V and J are TRBV6-5 and TRBJ2-2; D is perhaps TRBD2 (6 bases). Germline V gene sequence: CDR1 MNHEY, CDR2 SVGAGI. CDR3 size: 11 residues. V was clipped by 7 bases and J by 7 bases, with 7 bases between them. The CDR3 spells CASKEGGELFF. CDR3 coding DNA: TGTGCCAGCAAGGAGGGCGGGGAGCTGTTTTTT.

The rearrangement links TRBV3-1 to TRBJ2-3; D remains ambiguous. CDR1 is LGHDT, CDR2 YNNKEL, per germline (reference sequence). The CDR3 covers 13 residues. Trimming left V 1 base short and J 10 bases short, with 12 bases between. The CDR3 DNA reads as TGTGCCAGCAGCCAAGGAGTCGTCTCCCCGCAGTATTTT. Translated, it gives CASSQGVVSPQYF.

This clonotype turned up a few times. The chain employs TRBV18 and TRBJ2-7; D possibly corresponds to TRBD1 (6 bases). The CDR3 spans 13 residues. V shed 2 bases and J shed 6 bases, with 11 bases lying between them. Germline V gene lookup returns CDR1 KGHSH and CDR2 LQKENI. The chain's CDR3 is CASSPGGYREQYF. Written as DNA, the CDR3 is TGTGCCAGCTCACCAGGGGGCTACCGCGAGCAGTACTTC. Using reference TRBV18 and TRBJ2-7 for the parts outside the CDR3, the full variable domain is NAGVMQNPRHLVRRRGQEARLRCSPMKGHSHVYWYRQLPEEGLKFMVYLQKENIIDESGMPKERFSAEFPKEGPSILRIQQVVRGDSAAYFCASSPGGYREQYFGPGTRLTVT.

This clonotype has only a few counts. The V and J genes are TRBV3-1 and TRBJ2-2; no clear D gene. The CDR3 sequence is 14 residues long. CDR1 is LGHDT, CDR2 YNNKEL, per germline (reference sequence). The V end lost 1 base, the J end lost 5 bases, and 8 bases lay between the germline ends. In nucleotides, the CDR3 is TGTGCCAGCAGCCAAGCGAGACGGACCGGGGAGCTGTTTTTT. It encodes CASSQARRTGELFF.

This clonotype was seen a handful of times. The CDR3 bases are TGCGCCCAGCAGTTGGGGGAGACCCAGTACTTC. Protein product: CAQQLGETQYF. The chain employs TRBV5-1 and TRBJ2-5; D gene ambiguous. V dropped 10 bases and J dropped 5 bases, with 12 bases sitting between them. Germline V gene lookup returns CDR1 SGHRS and CDR2 YFSETQ. The CDR3 runs to 11 residues.

The table lists this clonotype with many counts. The chain joins TRBV5-1 to TRBJ2-2, with D tentatively TRBD2 (6 bases). V was shortened by 4 bases and J by 6 bases, with 16 bases between the two germline ends. The V gene's germline CDR1 is SGHRS and CDR2 YFSETQ. CDR3 length: 15 amino acids. The CDR3 sequence: CASSPGDSMAGELFF. The DNA of the CDR3 is TGCGCCAGCAGCCCGGGAGATTCGATGGCCGGGGAGCTGTTTTTT.

This clonotype was detected many times. V is TRBV5-6 and J is TRBJ2-7; 7 bases align to TRBD2. Germline V gene lookup returns CDR1 SGHDT and CDR2 YYEEEE. This CDR3 has 15 residues. The ends lost 2 bases at V and 5 bases at J; junction bases unmatched: 10. CDR3 bases: TGTGCCAGCAGCTTCTCTCCCGGACTAGATAACGAGCAGTACTTC. Protein: CASSFSPGLDNEQYF.

This clonotype was detected only a few times. The rearrangement uses TRBV12-3 or TRBV12-4 and TRBJ2-2, with a tentative D call TRBD1 (5 bases). This CDR3 spans 12 amino acids. V was clipped by 6 bases and J by 6 bases, with 8 bases between them. CDR3 protein: CASRGVSGELFF. The CDR3 DNA sequence: TGTGCCAGCAGAGGGGTTTCCGGGGAGCTGTTTTTT.

This sequence joins TRBV7-9 and TRBJ2-1; no definite D call. The CDR3 is made up of 16 amino acids. The V gene's germline CDR1 is SEHNR and CDR2 FQNEAQ (reference sequence). V gave up 5 bases and J gave up 4 bases, with 18 bases separating them. The CDR3 spells CASSPIGPSLYNEQFF. DNA for the CDR3: TGTGCCAGCAGCCCCATCGGGCCGAGCCTATACAATGAGCAGTTCTTC.

V is TRBV18 and J is TRBJ1-1; weak D call: TRBD1 (5 bases). In germline, CDR1 is KGHSH, CDR2 LQKENI. The CDR3 sequence is 15 residues long. V was shortened by 2 bases and J by 4 bases, with 14 bases between the two germline ends. This CDR3 reads CASSPGGGWLTEAFF. CDR3 coding DNA: TGTGCCAGCTCACCAGGCGGGGGTTGGCTCACTGAAGCTTTCTTT.

Many counts were recorded for this clonotype. This chain uses TRBV5-6 with TRBJ2-3; D unresolved. The CDR3 is made up of 14 amino acids. V dropped 5 bases and J dropped 1 base, with 11 bases sitting between them. Germline loops: CDR1 SGHDT, CDR2 YYEEEE. CDR3 loop: CASRQMTRTDTQYF. CDR3 bases: TGTGCCAGCAGACAGATGACGCGCACAGATACGCAGTATTTT.

This clonotype was counted at least ten times. This chain links TRBV28 with TRBJ1-1; D is ambiguous. CDR1 is MDHEN and CDR2 is SYDVKM in the germline V gene. The CDR3 runs 12 residues. Trimming shortened V by 2 bases and J by 5 bases, and 6 bases separated the two germline ends. The CDR3 DNA reads TGTGCCAGCAGTTTAGGTTGGACTGAAGCTTTCTTT. Translation: CASSLGWTEAFF.

J is TRBJ2-7 and V is TRBV24-1; TRBD2 might be the D (7 bases). Germline assignment: CDR1 KGHDR and CDR2 SFDVKD. The CDR3 spans 13 residues. V dropped 6 bases and J dropped 5 bases, with 13 bases sitting between them. CDR3 sequence reads: CATSRGAWNEQYF. The DNA of the CDR3 is TGTGCCACCAGTCGGGGGGCTTGGAACGAGCAGTACTTC.

The chain uses TRBV20-1 and TRBJ2-7; D uncertain. With 7 bases removed from V and 3 bases from J, the gap between germline ends came to 10 bases. Germline values: CDR1 DFQATT, CDR2 SNEGSKA (reference sequence). This CDR3 is 11 amino acids long. DNA of the CDR3: TGCAGTGGACTGGAGAACTACGAGCAGTACTTC. Translated: CSGLENYEQYF.

The rearrangement uses TRBV28 and TRBJ2-7, with D tentatively TRBD2 (5 bases). This CDR3 is built from 14 residues. Germline lookup yields CDR1 MDHEN and CDR2 SYDVKM. Between the trimmed V and J ends, which lost 3 bases and 2 bases, there was a span of 11 bases. DNA of the CDR3: TGTGCCAGCAGTTTTCTAGGAGGCCCCTACGAGCAGTACTTC. Translated: CASSFLGGPYEQYF.

This clonotype was counted between two and nine times. The gene calls are TRBV3-1 and TRBJ2-4; D unresolved. The germline V gene has CDR1 LGHDT and CDR2 YNNKEL (reference sequence). Trimming removed 1 base at V and 5 bases at J, with 9 bases between. The CDR3 is made up of 14 amino acids. The CDR3 nucleotides read TGTGCCAGCAGCCAAGTAGGGTCTCAAAACATTCAGTACTTC. It yields the protein CASSQVGSQNIQYF.

This clonotype was detected ten times or more. The V call is TRBV6-5, the J call TRBJ1-1, with D possibly being TRBD1 (5 bases). Germline V gene data show CDR1 as MNHEY and CDR2 as SVGAGI. Trimming removed 4 bases at V and 5 bases at J, with 17 bases between. This CDR3 spans 15 amino acids. The CDR3 region is CASSSLLRAWTEAFF. The CDR3, as DNA: TGTGCCAGCAGTTCCCTACTCAGGGCATGGACTGAAGCTTTCTTT.

The CDR3 loop is CSAAGTSGAYTNTGELFF. In nucleotides, the CDR3 is TGCAGTGCTGCCGGGACTAGCGGGGCTTACACGAACACCGGGGAGCTGTTTTTT. The V and J genes are TRBV20-1 and TRBJ2-2, with 13 bases fitting TRBD2. Germline CDR1 reads DFQATT; CDR2 reads SNEGSKA (reference sequence). This CDR3 has 18 amino acids. V shed 5 bases, J shed 0 bases, and the junction held 9 bases outside the gene matches.

Only a few counts were recorded for this clonotype. The chain recombines TRBV7-7 with TRBJ2-1; 7 bases match TRBD2. CDR1 is SSHAT and CDR2 is FNYEAQ in the germline V gene (reference sequence). After removal of 1 base from V and 5 bases from J, the junction contained 8 bases not matched to a gene. CDR3 size: 16 residues. The CDR3 bases are TGTGCCAGCAGCTTAGTGGCGGGAGAAGGTGACAATGAGCAGTTCTTC. Residues: CASSLVAGEGDNEQFF.

Only a few counts were recorded for this clonotype. The rearrangement uses TRBV20-1 and TRBJ2-5; TRBD2 matches at 9 bases. J was trimmed by 3 bases and V by 4 bases; bases with no gene match: 3. The CDR3 has 13 residues. Germline lookup yields CDR1 DFQATT and CDR2 SNEGSKA (reference sequence). The CDR3 is CSATRTSEETQYF. The DNA for the CDR3 is TGCAGTGCTACCCGGACTAGCGAAGAGACCCAGTACTTC.

In this sample, this clonotype turned up many times. This chain links TRBV27 with TRBJ2-1, with 7 bases identical to TRBD1. The CDR3 extends over 12 amino acids. V shed 5 bases, J shed 10 bases, and the junction held 5 bases outside the gene matches. Looked up from germline, CDR1 is MNHEY and CDR2 is SMNVEV (reference sequence). CDR3 in amino acids: CASSHTGVEQFF. CDR3 bases: TGTGCCAGCAGTCACACAGGGGTCGAGCAGTTCTTC.

This chain connects TRBV27 to TRBJ1-1, with D perhaps matching TRBD1 (6 bases). V was shortened by 6 bases and J by 7 bases, with 18 bases between the two germline ends. Per germline, CDR1 MNHEY and CDR2 SMNVEV (reference sequence). The CDR3 consists of 14 residues. CDR3 amino acids: CASRGGGTINEAFF. In DNA, the CDR3 is TGTGCCAGCAGGGGAGGGGGAACCATTAATGAAGCTTTCTTT.